One and the same sample provided the 32 T cell receptor beta chains below, sequenced in a study of blood T cell repertoires in COVID-19. Clones were read by immunoSEQ multiplex PCR, and TCRdb kept only the in-frame ones, dropping some. The sample includes tens of thousands of clones, over 70% seen only once; the top ten take 25% to 35%. The sequenced sample was peripheral blood. Every receptor here comes from a man older than 75 with active or convalescent COVID-19.

CDR3 in DNA: TGTGCCAGCAGCTTAGGGTTGGGGGCCACAGATACGCAGTATTTT. It codes for CASSLGLGATDTQYF. The rearrangement links TRBV7-8 to TRBJ2-3; TRBD1 is a possible D gene (6 bases). CDR3 size: 15 residues. V lost 1 base and J lost 2, with 10 bases in between. From germline, CDR1 is SGHVS and CDR2 FQNEAQ.

The genes are TRBV5-5 and TRBJ1-2; 7 bases fit TRBD1. This CDR3 has 16 residues. Unmatched junction bases numbered 7, after V lost 0 bases and J lost 2 bases. Per the germline V gene, CDR1 is SGHKS and CDR2 is YYEKEE (reference sequence). The CDR3 DNA sequence: TGTGCCAGCAGCTTGGCCGGAGACAGGGTGAACTATGGCTACACCTTC. Translating it yields CASSLAGDRVNYGYTF.

V usage is TRBV2 and J usage is TRBJ1-6, with D maybe TRBD1 (6 bases). This CDR3 is 13 amino acids long. Germline V gene data show CDR1 as SNHLY and CDR2 as FYNNEI. The V gene lost 10 bases and the J gene lost 7 bases, with 14 bases spanning the gap. The CDR3 protein is CAISQGPNSPLHF. CDR3 bases: TGTGCCATTTCACAGGGACCAAATTCACCCCTCCACTTT.

The chain is built from TRBV6-4 and TRBJ1-2; D uncertain. This CDR3 has 11 residues. The germline CDR1 and CDR2 sequences are MRHNA and SNTAGT. Trimming left V 2 bases short and J 4 bases short, with 2 bases between. CDR3 protein: CASSDRYGYTF. CDR3 nucleotide sequence: TGTGCCAGCAGTGACCGCTATGGCTACACCTTC.

The V and J genes are TRBV25-1 and TRBJ2-1; TRBD1 matches 7 bases. V was pared by 4 bases and J by 9 bases, with 6 bases of the junction left unmatched. Per germline, CDR1 MGHDK and CDR2 SYGVNS. The CDR3 has 13 amino acids. The CDR3 nucleotides are TGTGCCAGCAGTGGTATAACAGGGGTTGAGCAGTTCTTC. Its translation is CASSGITGVEQFF.

The genes are TRBV5-1 and TRBJ2-2; 8 nucleotides align to TRBD1. This CDR3 region has 14 residues. Germline CDR1 reads SGHRS; CDR2 reads YFSETQ. The junction had 1 base not matched to a gene; V was cut back by 0 bases and J by 6 bases. CDR3 sequence (DNA): TGCGCCAGCAGCTTGGCGGGACAGGCCGGGGAGCTGTTTTTT. It yields the protein CASSLAGQAGELFF.

V and J are TRBV11-3 and TRBJ1-1; D is unclear. The CDR3 is made up of 11 amino acids. Trimming removed 1 base from V and 6 bases from J, with 3 bases in between. Looked up from germline, CDR1 is SGHNT and CDR2 is YENEEA. CDR3 DNA sequence: TGTGCCAGCAGCTTAGGCGCTGAAGCTTTCTTT. It yields the protein CASSLGAEAFF.

V gene TRBV3-1 (or the pseudogene TRBV3-2) combines with J gene TRBJ2-7, with TRBD2 identical over 7 bases. Germline CDR1 LGHDT, CDR2 YNNKEL (reference sequence). This CDR3 has 14 amino acids. V trimming: 1 base; J trimming: 3 bases; junction bases outside the gene matches: 3. The CDR3, as DNA: TGTGCCAGCAGCCAAGGGCGGGGGAGCTACGAGCAGTACTTC. This gives the protein CASSQGRGSYEQYF.

This chain connects TRBV7-3 to TRBJ1-1; the D is unclear. Trimming pared 2 bases from V and 1 base from J, leaving 5 bases between. The CDR3 spans 13 residues. Germline values: CDR1 SGHTA, CDR2 FQGTGA. The CDR3 spells CASSLEGNTEAFF. DNA for the CDR3: TGTGCCAGCAGCTTAGAGGGGAACACTGAAGCTTTCTTT.

This chain uses TRBV29-1 with TRBJ1-3; D may be TRBD1 (6 bases). This CDR3 is built from 15 residues. Trimming shortened V by 7 bases and J by 0 bases, and 16 bases separated the two germline ends. CDR1 is SQVTM and CDR2 is ANQGSEA in the germline V gene. CDR3 protein: CSAQETGASGNTIYF. CDR3 bases: TGCAGCGCCCAAGAGACAGGCGCCTCTGGAAACACCATATATTTT.

The chain recombines TRBV12-5 with TRBJ1-1; D is ambiguous. Trimming removed 1 base at V and 0 bases at J, with 12 bases between. The germline gives CDR1 LGHNT, CDR2 FRNRAP. The CDR3 totals 16 residues. The CDR3 nucleotides are TGTGCTAGTGGTTTGGCCACGGGATTCCTGAACACTGAAGCTTTCTTT. It translates to CASGLATGFLNTEAFF.

The CDR3 sequence: CASSKVRREGQETQYF. CDR3 bases: TGTGCCAGCAGCAAAGTTAGAAGGGAGGGCCAAGAGACCCAGTACTTC. The chain has TRBV21-1 and TRBJ2-5; the table calls TRBD2, which could not be checked here. TRBV21-1 is recorded as a pseudogene. CDR3 length equals 16 residues.

V and J are TRBV10-3 and TRBJ2-3; TRBD2 is a possible D gene (6 bases). Germline V CDR1 and CDR2: ENHRY, SYGVKD. V shed 5 bases and J shed 1 base, with 13 bases lying between them. This CDR3 has 15 amino acids. CDR3 sequence reads: CAISMGVAGTDTQYF. CDR3 DNA sequence: TGTGCCATCAGTATGGGAGTAGCGGGCACAGATACGCAGTATTTT.

The chain combines TRBV19 with TRBJ1-2; tentatively, D is TRBD1 (6 bases). CDR3 length: 15 residues. Germline V gives CDR1 LNHDA, CDR2 SQIVND (reference sequence). Between the trimmed V and J ends, which lost 4 bases and 10 bases, there was a span of 22 bases. Here the CDR3 DNA reads TGTGCCAGTAGTAGTCCTACCCTCGGGACAAGAGCCTACACCTTC. Protein product: CASSSPTLGTRAYTF. Based on the CDR3 plus reference TRBV19 and TRBJ1-2, the full variable domain is DGGITQSPKYLFRKEGQNVTLSCEQNLNHDAMYWYRQDPGQGLRLIYYSQIVNDFQKGDIAEGYSVSREKKESFPLTVTSAQKNPTAFYLCASSSPTLGTRAYTFGSGTRLTVV.

This clone was detected a few times. The chain uses TRBV2 and TRBJ2-7, with 9 bases aligning to TRBD2. Germline V gene sequence: CDR1 SNHLY, CDR2 FYNNEI. The CDR3 has 14 amino acids. V dropped 7 bases and J dropped 2; count of bases not matched to a gene: 6. The CDR3 sequence is CASKRLAVPYEQYF. The CDR3 nucleotides are TGTGCCAGCAAGCGACTAGCGGTCCCCTACGAGCAGTACTTC.

The chain recombines TRBV20-1 with TRBJ2-1; weak D call: TRBD1 (6 bases). V lost 3 bases and J lost 9, with 18 bases in between. Germline V gene lookup returns CDR1 DFQATT and CDR2 SNEGSKA (reference sequence). The CDR3 is 14 amino acids. For the CDR3, the DNA is TGCAGTGCTAGTAGTGGGGGCGGCAACGGTGAGCAGTTCTTC. Translated, it gives CSASSGGGNGEQFF.

The rearrangement joins TRBV23-1 to TRBJ2-1, with 10 bases fitting TRBD1. TRBV23-1 is flagged as an ORF with uncertain function. The CDR3 consists of 17 residues. V shed 2 bases and J 7 bases; nucleotides not matched to a gene: 11. In DNA, the CDR3 is TGCGCCAGCAGTCAACTCCGGGGACAGGGGTTGAGGAATGAGCAGTTCTTC. Its translation is CASSQLRGQGLRNEQFF.

The chain has TRBV9 and TRBJ1-2; 7 positions agree with TRBD1. Germline loops: CDR1 SGDLS, CDR2 YYNGEE. The length of the CDR3 is 15 residues. The V gene end was trimmed by 0 bases and the J gene end by 5 bases; junction bases not matched to a gene: 7. CDR3 region: CASSVGVGGEYGYTF. The CDR3 DNA sequence: TGTGCCAGCAGCGTAGGGGTAGGGGGCGAGTATGGCTACACCTTC.

This chain joins TRBV7-3 and TRBJ2-1; TRBD2 matches 8 bases. CDR1 and CDR2 from the germline V gene are SGHTA and FQGTGA. CDR3 length equals 14 residues. V was clipped by 4 bases and J by 5 bases; unmatched bases: 4. DNA of the CDR3: TGTGCCAGCAGCTCCACTAGCGGCCACAATGAGCAGTTCTTC. Protein product: CASSSTSGHNEQFF.

The V call is TRBV6-6, the J call TRBJ2-7, with 10 bases fitting TRBD1. CDR3 length: 14 amino acids. V dropped 8 bases and J dropped 4; count of bases not matched to a gene: 8. Germline CDR1 is MNHNY and CDR2 is SVGAGI (reference sequence). CDR3 coding DNA: TGTGCCAGCGATCCGGGACAGGGGTCTTACGAGCAGTACTTC. This gives the protein CASDPGQGSYEQYF.

The chain is built from TRBV10-3 and TRBJ1-5; 8 nucleotides line up with TRBD1. The junction had 3 bases not matched to a gene; V was cut back by 6 bases and J by 5 bases. Germline values: CDR1 ENHRY, CDR2 SYGVKD. This CDR3 is built from 13 residues. The CDR3 spells CAISDRGDQPQHF. In DNA, the CDR3 is TGTGCCATCAGCGACAGGGGCGATCAGCCCCAGCATTTT.

CDR3 loop: CASSSTGGIETQYF. The CDR3 DNA sequence: TGCGCCAGCAGCTCGACAGGGGGAATAGAGACCCAGTACTTC. V and J are TRBV5-1 and TRBJ2-5; 9 bases are a match to TRBD1. The V segment lost 3 bases and the J segment 4 bases; nucleotides outside the gene matches: 4. The CDR3 sequence is 14 residues long. Per the germline V gene, CDR1 is SGHRS and CDR2 is YFSETQ.

This chain joins TRBV7-9 and TRBJ2-2; TRBD1 aligns across 8 bases. The CDR3 sequence is 18 residues long. The germline V gene encodes CDR1 SEHNR and CDR2 FQNEAQ (reference sequence). V was clipped by 0 bases and J by 3 bases; unmatched bases: 9. CDR3 sequence reads: CASSLAGQGFSDTGELFF. The CDR3 region has the DNA TGTGCCAGCAGCTTAGCTGGACAGGGTTTTAGTGACACCGGGGAGCTGTTTTTT.

The chain combines TRBV11-2 with TRBJ2-7, with 9 nucleotides matching TRBD1. Trimming removed 5 bases from V and 1 base from J; junction bases left unmatched: 18. The CDR3 extends over 19 amino acids. Germline V gene lookup returns CDR1 SGHAT and CDR2 FQNNGV. CDR3 amino acids: CASSLTEAPQGARSYEQYF. In nucleotides, the CDR3 is TGTGCCAGCAGCCTAACCGAAGCCCCACAGGGGGCTAGGTCCTACGAGCAGTACTTC.

This chain joins TRBV10-3 and TRBJ1-6, with a weak D call TRBD1 (5 bases). This CDR3 spans 17 amino acids. With 7 bases removed from V and 6 bases from J, the gap between germline ends came to 22 bases. Germline CDR1 is ENHRY and CDR2 is SYGVKD. The CDR3 protein is CAITENESLGVNSPLHF. The CDR3 nucleotides are TGTGCCATCACTGAAAATGAATCATTAGGGGTTAATTCACCCCTCCACTTT.

This clone was seen only a few times. At one boundary the junction diverges from the germline segment, which might be a read error. The chain is built from TRBV7-9 and TRBJ2-7; 7 nucleotides align to TRBD2. Germline V CDR1 and CDR2: SEHNR, FQNEAQ (reference sequence). The CDR3 runs to 11 residues. The CDR3 spells CASLGGSLFHF. Written as DNA, the CDR3 is TGTGCCAGCCTCGGCGGGAGCTTATTTCACTTC. The full variable domain, its missing parts supplied by reference TRBV7-9 and TRBJ2-7, is DTGVSQNPRHKITKRGQNVTFRCDPISEHNRLYWYRQTLGQGPEFLTYFQNEAQLEKSRLLSDRFSAERPKGSFSTLEIQRTEQGDSAMYLCASLGGSLFHFGPGTRLTVT.

This clone was picked up one time. The chain combines TRBV6-5 with TRBJ1-2; D call uncertain. CDR3 size: 13 residues. CDR1 is MNHEY, CDR2 SVGAGI, per germline. V lost 7 bases and J lost 2, with 11 bases in between. CDR3 protein: CASIYSLNYGYTF. In DNA, the CDR3 is TGTGCCAGCATCTACAGCCTAAACTATGGCTACACCTTC.

This sequence joins TRBV5-1 and TRBJ2-6, with 7 bases matching TRBD2. The germline V gene has CDR1 SGHRS and CDR2 YFSETQ. The V segment lost 1 base and the J segment 0 bases; nucleotides outside the gene matches: 7. The CDR3 sequence is 18 residues long. The CDR3 region has the DNA TGCGCCAGCAGCTTGCTAGCGGATTACCCCTCTGGGGCCAACGTCCTGACTTTC. Translated, it gives CASSLLADYPSGANVLTF. Complete variable domain (other parts from reference TRBV5-1 and TRBJ2-6): KAGVTQTPRYLIKTRGQQVTLSCSPISGHRSVSWYQQTPGQGLQFLFEYFSETQRNKGNFPGRFSGRQFSNSRSEMNVSTLELGDSALYLCASSLLADYPSGANVLTFGAGSRLTVL.

This chain joins TRBV7-2 and TRBJ2-1; 7 bases are shared with TRBD1. Trimming at V came to 1 base and at J to 8 bases, leaving 11 bases not matched to a gene. The germline V gene has CDR1 SGHTA and CDR2 FQGNSA. CDR3 length: 16 residues. The CDR3, as DNA: TGTGCCAGCAGCTTAGTATCCGCAGGGGGTGTGGATGAGCAGTTCTTC. This sequence encodes CASSLVSAGGVDEQFF.

This chain connects TRBV6-5 to TRBJ2-7; 8 bases align to TRBD2. V trimming: 0 bases; J trimming: 3 bases; junction bases outside the gene matches: 1. Germline CDR1 reads MNHEY; CDR2 reads SVGAGI. The CDR3 has 14 amino acids. The CDR3 region is CASSYSGTSYEQYF. The CDR3, as DNA: TGTGCCAGCAGTTACTCCGGGACTAGCTACGAGCAGTACTTC.

The chain uses TRBV7-6 and TRBJ1-6; 8 bases match TRBD1. The CDR3 runs 18 residues. The V gene's germline CDR1 is SGHVS and CDR2 FNYEAQ. J lost 7 bases, V lost 2 bases, and 13 bases had no gene match. The CDR3 DNA follows: TGTGCCAGCAGCTTAACCGCCGACGACAGGGGTTTCAATTCACCCCTCCACTTT. It translates to CASSLTADDRGFNSPLHF.

The rearrangement joins TRBV5-4 to TRBJ2-3; the match to TRBD2 covers 15 bases. Germline V gene lookup returns CDR1 SGHNT and CDR2 YYREEE (reference sequence). V trimming: 4 bases; J trimming: 8 bases; junction bases outside the gene matches: 8. The CDR3 is made up of 16 amino acids. CDR3 bases: TGTGCCAGCAGCCGGACTAGCGGGGGGGAAACGGGTACGCAGTATTTT. Translated: CASSRTSGGETGTQYF. Using reference TRBV5-4 and TRBJ2-3 for the parts outside the CDR3, the full variable domain is ETGVTQSPTHLIKTRGQQVTLRCSSQSGHNTVSWYQQALGQGPQFIFQYYREEENGRGNFPPRFSGLQFPNYSSELNVNALELDDSALYLCASSRTSGGETGTQYFGPGTRLTVL.